This T cell receptor beta chain was recovered during a study of Graves' ophthalmopathy and Graves' hyperthyroidism. RNA served as the template for amplifying TCR beta CDR3 regions. The authors performed first-round RT-PCR with HTBI primers and then a second-round multiplex PCR. TCRdb called the multiplex PCR reads again in MiXCR, with one record for every CDR3 protein. The data contain about 550,000 distinct CDR3 sequences, roughly 40% of them singletons. The CDR3 runs 16 residues. The germline gives CDR1 SEHNR, CDR2 FQNEAQ (reference sequence). Trimming left V 3 bases short and J 5 bases short, with 16 bases between.

This receptor was taken from an adult man with Graves' hyperthyroidism. The chain employs TRBV7-9 and TRBJ2-2, with a weak D call TRBD1 (5 bases). The sequenced sample was peripheral blood or thyroid tissue (not recorded which). The chain's CDR3 is CASSFSTAGLTGELFF. The CDR3 DNA is TGTGCCAGCAGCTTCTCAACTGCAGGGCTGACCGGGGAGCTGTTTTTT. The entire variable domain, with the rest obtained from reference TRBV7-9 and TRBJ2-2, is as follows: DTGVSQNPRHKITKRGQNVTFRCDPISEHNRLYWYRQTLGQGPEFLTYFQNEAQLEKSRLLSDRFSAERPKGSFSTLEIQRTEQGDSAMYLCASSFSTAGLTGELFFGEGSRLTVL.